This T cell receptor beta chain was retrieved from a study of T cell responses to AZD1222 COVID-19 vaccine. Findings and limits, study-wide: It was only a handful of AZD1222 recipients who were seropositive at baseline. The sample set comprised mostly white British donors with more females, and clonal diversity was possibly underestimated.

The V end lost 6 bases, the J end lost 5 bases, and 7 bases lay between the germline ends. CDR3 length equals 11 residues. The germline CDR1 and CDR2 sequences are LGHDT and YNNKEL (reference sequence). About this clone: Antigen: not known.

Assay used: immunoSEQ multiplex PCR; TCRdb lists only in-frame clones, some missing. Of tens of thousands of clones listed, 65% to 85% were seen once; the top ten hold roughly 20%. This receptor was obtained from an adult in good health. This specimen was peripheral blood, taken on day 0 of MenACWY control vaccination. This chain connects TRBV3-1 (or the pseudogene TRBV3-2) to TRBJ1-1, with D unresolved. Here the CDR3 DNA reads TGTGCCAGCAGGGGAGGGACTGAAGCTTTCTTT. The encoded protein is CASRGGTEAFF.